This TCR beta chain appears in the sequencing data of a study of CD8+CD57+ T cells in acquired aplastic anemia. On the study more broadly: An average of around 3.5 ug of DNA was obtained from sorted CD4+ and CD8+ cells.

Before being chosen for sequencing, patients had shown CD8+CD57+ cell expansion by flow cytometry. Study-wide results and limits: Researchers reported that CD8+ Simpson's diversity was not significantly different in patients versus controls.

Genomic DNA served as template for TCR beta VDJ and CDR3 profiling. One entry per CDR3 protein results from TCRdb running MiXCR on the reads. The repertoire has 200,000 or so distinct CDR3 sequences, under 55% of them found once; the top ten carry just under 20%. This clonotype was seen a handful of times. What it binds is unknown. Sequenced: sorted CD4+, CD8+, or CD8+CD57+ T cells (not recorded which) from PBMCs. This receptor was taken from a human donor with aplastic anemia.

The CDR3 protein is CASNLLAENTGELFF. For the CDR3, the DNA is TGTGCCAGCAACCTACTAGCGGAGAACACCGGGGAGCTGTTTTTT. The genes are TRBV12-3 or TRBV12-4 and TRBJ2-2, with 8 nucleotides matching TRBD2. The V segment lost 7 bases and the J segment 1 base; nucleotides outside the gene matches: 5. The CDR3 is 15 residues long.